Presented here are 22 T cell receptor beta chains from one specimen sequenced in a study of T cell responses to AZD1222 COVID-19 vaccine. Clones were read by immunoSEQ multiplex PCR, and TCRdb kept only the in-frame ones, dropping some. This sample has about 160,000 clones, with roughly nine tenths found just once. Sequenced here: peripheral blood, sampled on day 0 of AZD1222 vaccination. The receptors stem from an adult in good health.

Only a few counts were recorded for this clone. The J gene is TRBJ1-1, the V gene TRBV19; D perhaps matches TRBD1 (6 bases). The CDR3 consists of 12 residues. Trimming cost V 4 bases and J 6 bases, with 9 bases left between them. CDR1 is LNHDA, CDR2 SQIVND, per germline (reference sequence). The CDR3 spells CASSTGVAEAFF. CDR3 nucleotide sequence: TGTGCCAGTAGTACAGGGGTGGCTGAAGCTTTCTTT.

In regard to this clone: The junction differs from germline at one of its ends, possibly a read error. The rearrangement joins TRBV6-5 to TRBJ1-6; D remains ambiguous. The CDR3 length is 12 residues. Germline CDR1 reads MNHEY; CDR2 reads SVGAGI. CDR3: CASSSWVSSLHF. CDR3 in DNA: TGTGCCAGCAGTTCATGGGTTTCATCCCTCCACTTT.

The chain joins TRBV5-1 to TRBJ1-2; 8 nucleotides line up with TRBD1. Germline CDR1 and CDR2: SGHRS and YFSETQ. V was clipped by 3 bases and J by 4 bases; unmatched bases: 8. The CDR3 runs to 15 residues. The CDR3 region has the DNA TGCGCCAGCAGCTCAACAGGGGGTCTTAGCTATGGCTACACCTTC. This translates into CASSSTGGLSYGYTF.

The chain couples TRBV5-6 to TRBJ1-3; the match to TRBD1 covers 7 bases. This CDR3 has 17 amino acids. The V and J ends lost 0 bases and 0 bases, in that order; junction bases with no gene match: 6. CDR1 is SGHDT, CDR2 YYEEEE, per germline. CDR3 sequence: CASSLGRDSDSGNTIYF. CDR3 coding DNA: TGTGCCAGCAGCTTGGGGCGGGACAGCGACTCTGGAAACACCATATATTTT. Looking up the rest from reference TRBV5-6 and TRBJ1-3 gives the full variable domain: DAGVTQSPTHLIKTRGQQVTLRCSPKSGHDTVSWYQQALGQGPQFIFQYYEEEERQRGNFPDRFSGHQFPNYSSELNVNALLLGDSALYLCASSLGRDSDSGNTIYFGEGSWLTVV.

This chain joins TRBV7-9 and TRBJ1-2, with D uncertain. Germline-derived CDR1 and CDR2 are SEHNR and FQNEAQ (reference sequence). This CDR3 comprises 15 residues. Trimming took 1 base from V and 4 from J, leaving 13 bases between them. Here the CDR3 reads CASSLVREAAYGYTF. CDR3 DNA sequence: TGTGCCAGCAGCTTAGTTAGGGAGGCCGCCTATGGCTACACCTTC.

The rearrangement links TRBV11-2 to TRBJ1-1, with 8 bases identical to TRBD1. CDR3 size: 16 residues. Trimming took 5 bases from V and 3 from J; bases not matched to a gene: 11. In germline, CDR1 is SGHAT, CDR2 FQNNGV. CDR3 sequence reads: CASSPGGPFGYTEAFF. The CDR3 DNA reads TGTGCCAGCAGCCCAGGGGGCCCCTTTGGGTACACTGAAGCTTTCTTT.

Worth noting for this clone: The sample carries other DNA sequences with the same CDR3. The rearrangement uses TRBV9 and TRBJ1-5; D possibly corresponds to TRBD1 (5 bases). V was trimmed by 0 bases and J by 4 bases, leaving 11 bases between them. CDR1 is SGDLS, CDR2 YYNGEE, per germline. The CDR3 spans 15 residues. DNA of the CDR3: TGTGCCAGCAGCGTAGAAGCTGGGGGGAATCAGCCCCAGCATTTT. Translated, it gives CASSVEAGGNQPQHF.

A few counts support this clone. The CDR3 region is CASSSWDRESTDTQYF. In nucleotides, the CDR3 is TGTGCCAGCAGCTCGTGGGACAGGGAAAGCACAGATACGCAGTATTTT. This chain connects TRBV7-9 to TRBJ2-3, with 9 nucleotides matching TRBD1. Germline V gene lookup returns CDR1 SEHNR and CDR2 FQNEAQ (reference sequence). The V and J ends lost 4 bases and 0 bases, in that order; junction bases with no gene match: 5. The CDR3 runs to 16 residues.

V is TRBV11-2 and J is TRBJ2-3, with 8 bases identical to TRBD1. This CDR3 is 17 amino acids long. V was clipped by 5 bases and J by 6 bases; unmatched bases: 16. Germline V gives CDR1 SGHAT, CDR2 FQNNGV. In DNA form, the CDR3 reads TGTGCCAGCAGCGTAAGACAGGGGTCCTCATTGGGGGATACGCAGTATTTT. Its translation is CASSVRQGSSLGDTQYF.

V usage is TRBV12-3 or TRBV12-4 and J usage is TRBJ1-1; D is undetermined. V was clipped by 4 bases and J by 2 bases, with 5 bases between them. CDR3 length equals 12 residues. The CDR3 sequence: CASSSVNTEAFF. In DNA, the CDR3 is TGTGCCAGCAGTTCAGTCAACACTGAAGCTTTCTTT.

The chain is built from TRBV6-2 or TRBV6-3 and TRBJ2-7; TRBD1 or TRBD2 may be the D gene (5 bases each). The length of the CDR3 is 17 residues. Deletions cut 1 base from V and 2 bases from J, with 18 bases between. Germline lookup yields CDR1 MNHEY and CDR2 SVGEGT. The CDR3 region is CASSYFFHGGLTYEQYF. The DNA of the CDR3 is TGTGCCAGCAGTTACTTTTTCCATGGGGGATTGACCTACGAGCAGTACTTC.

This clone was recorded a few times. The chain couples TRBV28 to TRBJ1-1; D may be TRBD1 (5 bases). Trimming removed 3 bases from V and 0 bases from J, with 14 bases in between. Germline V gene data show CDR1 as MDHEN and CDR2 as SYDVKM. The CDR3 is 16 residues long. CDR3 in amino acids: CASSFSTREMNTEAFF. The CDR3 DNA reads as TGTGCCAGCAGTTTTAGTACCAGGGAGATGAACACTGAAGCTTTCTTT. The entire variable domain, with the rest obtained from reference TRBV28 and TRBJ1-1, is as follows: DVKVTQSSRYLVKRTGEKVFLECVQDMDHENMFWYRQDPGLGLRLIYFSYDVKMKEKGDIPEGYSVSREKKERFSLILESASTNQTSMYLCASSFSTREMNTEAFFGQGTRLTVV.

The CDR3 DNA is TGTGCCAGCAGTTTGTCCGGGACAGGAAACACTGAAGCTTTCTTT. Translation gives CASSLSGTGNTEAFF. V is TRBV27 and J is TRBJ1-1; 8 nucleotides agree with TRBD1. Germline V lookup: CDR1 MNHEY, CDR2 SMNVEV (reference sequence). Unmatched junction bases numbered 5, after V lost 3 bases and J lost 2 bases. The CDR3 is made up of 15 amino acids.

The CDR3 here is CASSQQPEGTDTQYF. In DNA form, the CDR3 reads TGTGCCAGCAGCCAACAACCGGAGGGCACAGATACGCAGTATTTT. V gene TRBV4-2 combines with J gene TRBJ2-3; TRBD2 is a possible D gene (5 bases). Germline V gene sequence: CDR1 LGHNA, CDR2 YNFKEQ. Trimming shortened V by 2 bases and J by 1 base, and 10 bases separated the two germline ends. The CDR3 totals 15 residues.

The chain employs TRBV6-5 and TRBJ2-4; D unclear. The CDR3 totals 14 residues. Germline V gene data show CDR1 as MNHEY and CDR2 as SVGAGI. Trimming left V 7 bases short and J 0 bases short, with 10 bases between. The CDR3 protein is CASTDGLAKNIQYF. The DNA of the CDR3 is TGTGCCAGCACGGACGGTCTAGCCAAAAACATTCAGTACTTC.

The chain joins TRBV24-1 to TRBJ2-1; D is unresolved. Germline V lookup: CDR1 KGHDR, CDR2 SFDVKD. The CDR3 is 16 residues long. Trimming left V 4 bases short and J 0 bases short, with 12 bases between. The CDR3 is CATSDTTQSSYNEQFF. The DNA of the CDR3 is TGTGCCACCAGTGACACAACACAGAGCTCCTACAATGAGCAGTTCTTC.

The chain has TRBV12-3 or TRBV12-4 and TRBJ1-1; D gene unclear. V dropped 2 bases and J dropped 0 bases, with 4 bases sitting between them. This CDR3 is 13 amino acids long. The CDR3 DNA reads TGTGCCAGCAGTTTATTTCTGAACACTGAAGCTTTCTTT. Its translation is CASSLFLNTEAFF.

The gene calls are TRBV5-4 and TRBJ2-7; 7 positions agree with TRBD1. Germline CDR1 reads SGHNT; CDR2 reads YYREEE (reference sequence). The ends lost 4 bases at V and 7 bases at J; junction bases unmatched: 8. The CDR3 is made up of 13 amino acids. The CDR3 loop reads CASSPSDRREQYF. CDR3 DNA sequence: TGTGCCAGCAGCCCTTCGGACAGGCGAGAGCAGTACTTC. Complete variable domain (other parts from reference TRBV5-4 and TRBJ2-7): ETGVTQSPTHLIKTRGQQVTLRCSSQSGHNTVSWYQQALGQGPQFIFQYYREEENGRGNFPPRFSGLQFPNYSSELNVNALELDDSALYLCASSPSDRREQYFGPGTRLTVT.

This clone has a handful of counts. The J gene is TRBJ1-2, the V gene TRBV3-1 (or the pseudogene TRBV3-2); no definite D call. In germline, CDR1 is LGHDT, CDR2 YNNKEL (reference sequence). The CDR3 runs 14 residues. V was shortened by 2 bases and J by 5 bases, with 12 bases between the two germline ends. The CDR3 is CASSQTLVEYGYTF. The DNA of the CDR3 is TGTGCCAGCAGCCAAACTTTGGTGGAATATGGCTACACCTTC.

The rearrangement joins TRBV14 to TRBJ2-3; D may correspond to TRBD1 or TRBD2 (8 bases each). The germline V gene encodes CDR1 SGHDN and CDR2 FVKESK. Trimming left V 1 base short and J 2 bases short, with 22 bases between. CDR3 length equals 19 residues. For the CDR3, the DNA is TGTGCCAGCAGCCAAGTCAGGGGGCCAGCGGGGGTTTTCACAGATACGCAGTATTTT. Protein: CASSQVRGPAGVFTDTQYF.

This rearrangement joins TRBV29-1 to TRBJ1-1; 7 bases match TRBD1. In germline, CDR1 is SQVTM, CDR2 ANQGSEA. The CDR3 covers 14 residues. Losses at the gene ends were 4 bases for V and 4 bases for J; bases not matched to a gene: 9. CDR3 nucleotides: TGCAGCGTTGCCATGACAGGGTGGAGCACTGAAGCTTTCTTT. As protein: CSVAMTGWSTEAFF. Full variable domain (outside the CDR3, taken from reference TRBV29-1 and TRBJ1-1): SAVISQKPSRDICQRGTSLTIQCQVDSQVTMMFWYRQQPGQSLTLIATANQGSEATYESGFVIDKFPISRPNLTFSTLTVSNMSPEDSSIYLCSVAMTGWSTEAFFGQGTRLTVV.

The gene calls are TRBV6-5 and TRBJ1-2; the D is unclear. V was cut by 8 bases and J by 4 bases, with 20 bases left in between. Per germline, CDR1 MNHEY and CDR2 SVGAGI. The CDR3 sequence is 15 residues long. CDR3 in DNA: TGTGCCAGCCTCACATCAAGGAGAGAAGTCTATGGCTACACCTTC. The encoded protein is CASLTSRREVYGYTF.